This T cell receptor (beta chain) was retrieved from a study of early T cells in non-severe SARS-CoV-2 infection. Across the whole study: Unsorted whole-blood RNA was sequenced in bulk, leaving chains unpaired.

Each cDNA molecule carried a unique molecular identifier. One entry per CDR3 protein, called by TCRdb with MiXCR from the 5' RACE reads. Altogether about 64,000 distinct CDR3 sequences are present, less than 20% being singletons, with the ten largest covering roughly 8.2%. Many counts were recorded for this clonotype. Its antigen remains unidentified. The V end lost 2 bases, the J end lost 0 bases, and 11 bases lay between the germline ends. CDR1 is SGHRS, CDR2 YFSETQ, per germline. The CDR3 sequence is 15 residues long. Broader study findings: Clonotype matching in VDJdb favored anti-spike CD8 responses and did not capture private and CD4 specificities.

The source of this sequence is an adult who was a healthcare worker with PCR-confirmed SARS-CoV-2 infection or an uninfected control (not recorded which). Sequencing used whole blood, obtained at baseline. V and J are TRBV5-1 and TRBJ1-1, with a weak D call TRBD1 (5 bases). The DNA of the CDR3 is TGCGCCAGCAGCTTAGGGGACTACATGAACACTGAAGCTTTCTTT. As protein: CASSLGDYMNTEAFF.